This is a list of T cell receptor beta chains from one sample in a study of shared clonotypes between healthy human individuals. Produced via immunoSEQ multiplex PCR; TCRdb's table is partial and in-frame only. The sample lists a few million clones; roughly 92% were seen once. Sequencing was done on a sample of naive CD4+ T cells sorted from blood. Source of these receptors: a man between 18 and 29 years old in good health. Each CDR3 is given with its conserved first and last residue. Each record gives: clone size, D gene, V gene, J gene, CDR3 DNA, CDR3 protein. A D gene is named only where the DNA matches it firmly. Rows give clone size only sometimes, using once, few, many, or a class for an expanded clone.

-	-	TRBV30	TRBJ2-3	TGTGCCTGGACTGTATTGTCCTCAGATACGCAGTATTTT	CAWTVLSSDTQYF
-	-	TRBV4-1	TRBJ1-6	TGCGCCAGCAGCCAAGGGGGGACGGGAGTTGGTTCACCCCTCCACTTT	CASSQGGTGVGSPLHF
few	-	TRBV28	TRBJ1-1	TGTGCCAGCAGTTTAAACAAGAACACTGAAGCTTTCTTT	CASSLNKNTEAFF
-	-	TRBV11-2	TRBJ1-1	TGTGCCAGCAGCGCTCCGGAGAACACTGAAGCTTTCTTT	CASSAPENTEAFF
-	TRBD1	TRBV19	TRBJ1-5	TGTGCCAGTAGTAGTTATACAGGGGGCAATCAGCCCCAGCATTTT	CASSSYTGGNQPQHF
-	-	TRBV2	TRBJ1-1	TGTGCCAGCAGTGTGCTAGTTACGCTGAACACTGAAGCTTTCTTT	CASSVLVTLNTEAFF
-	TRBD2	TRBV29-1	TRBJ2-5	TGCAGCGTTAGGGGCCGCGGGAGCGGCGAGACCCAGTACTTC	CSVRGRGSGETQYF
-	-	TRBV7-2	TRBJ1-1	TGTGCCAGCCGACGGGAGGCGAACACTGAAGCTTTCTTT	CASRREANTEAFF
-	TRBD2	TRBV5-5	TRBJ2-5	TGTGCCAGCAGCGTAGGACTAGCGGGAGTACGGGAGACCCAGTACTTC	CASSVGLAGVRETQYF
-	TRBD2	TRBV4-1	TRBJ2-7	TGCGCCAGCAGCCAACCGGGACTAGCGTCCTACGAGCAGTACTTC	CASSQPGLASYEQYF
-	-	TRBV19	TRBJ1-5	TGTGCCAGTACCCCGGCCGGGTTGTCGCAGCCCCAGCATTTT	CASTPAGLSQPQHF
-	-	TRBV11-2	TRBJ1-1	TGTGCCAGCAGCTTAGAAGCCGGGACCTGGGTTGAAGCTTTCTTT	CASSLEAGTWVEAFF
-	TRBD2	TRBV13	TRBJ2-1	TGTGCCAGCAGCGGACAACTAGCGGGAGGGCTTATTCGCAATGAGCAGTTCTTC	CASSGQLAGGLIRNEQFF
-	TRBD2	TRBV7-2	TRBJ2-3	TGTGCCAGCAGCTTAGGTACTAGCGGGAGTCGGGATACGCAGTATTTT	CASSLGTSGSRDTQYF
-	TRBD2	TRBV7-2	TRBJ2-5	TGTGCCAGCAGCCGGTGGACTAGCGGGAGTGTGCGGAAGACCCAGTACTTC	CASSRWTSGSVRKTQYF
-	-	TRBV2	TRBJ1-5	TGTGCCAGCAGATACGACGCGATCAATCAGCCCCAGCATTTT	CASRYDAINQPQHF
-	TRBD2	TRBV6-6	TRBJ2-7	TGTGCCAGCAGACGACTAGCGGGAGACGAGCAGTACTTC	CASRRLAGDEQYF
-	-	TRBV18	TRBJ1-4	TGTGCCAGCTCACGTAGGGACACAACAACTAATGAAAAACTGTTTTTT	CASSRRDTTTNEKLFF
-	TRBD1	TRBV7-8	TRBJ1-1	TGTGCCAGCAGCTTAGCCCCCCAGGGGGCGGTTTCTGAAGCTTTCTTT	CASSLAPQGAVSEAFF
-	-	TRBV10-3	TRBJ2-3	TGTGCCATCAGTGAGATGGGGGGAGGCACAGATACGCAGTATTTT	CAISEMGGGTDTQYF
-	TRBD2	TRBV5-1	TRBJ2-1	TGCGCCAGCAGCTTGGCCTCCACTAGCGGGAGCCCCAATGAGCAGTTCTTC	CASSLASTSGSPNEQFF
-	-	TRBV27	TRBJ2-4	TGTGCCAGCAGTCCCCCCCGAACCAAAAACATTCAGTACTTC	CASSPPRTKNIQYF
-	-	TRBV5-1	TRBJ2-3	TGCGCCAGCAGCTTGGGAGGGACAAAAAGCACAGATACGCAGTATTTT	CASSLGGTKSTDTQYF
-	-	TRBV5-5	TRBJ1-2	TGTGCCAGCAGCGTACCGGGACCTAACTATGGCTACACCTTC	CASSVPGPNYGYTF
-	TRBD1	TRBV5-1	TRBJ2-3	TGCGCCAGCAGCCCCACAGGGGGGTCGGCAGATACGCAGTATTTT	CASSPTGGSADTQYF
-	-	TRBV6-6	TRBJ2-7	TGTGCCAGCAGAGTCCCCGGAACCTACGAGCAGTACTTC	CASRVPGTYEQYF
-	TRBD2	TRBV6-4	TRBJ2-2	TGTGCCAGCAGAGCTAGCGGGAACACCGGGGAGCTGTTTTTT	CASRASGNTGELFF
-	-	TRBV19	TRBJ2-1	TGTGCCAGTAGTCTTCCACGCGGGGAGCAGTTCTTC	CASSLPRGEQFF
-	-	TRBV11-3	TRBJ2-5	TGTGCCAGCAGCTTAACGGCGCTGCGAGAGACCCAGTACTTC	CASSLTALRETQYF
-	-	TRBV4-3	TRBJ2-7	TGCGCCAGCAGCCAAGATATCGGGCCTTACGAGCAGTACTTC	CASSQDIGPYEQYF
-	TRBD2	TRBV30	TRBJ2-5	TGTGCCCTATCGGGGGGGGAGACCCAGTACTTC	CALSGGETQYF
-	-	TRBV18	TRBJ1-1	TGTGCCAGCTCACCCCGGACCGCCCGGGACACTGAAGCTTTCTTT	CASSPRTARDTEAFF
-	-	TRBV6-1	TRBJ2-3	TGTGCCAGCAGTGAAGCGAGTGGCACAGATACGCAGTATTTT	CASSEASGTDTQYF
-	-	TRBV27	TRBJ1-5	TGTGCCAGCAGGTCCGACAGTTACTCACAGGGGCCCCAGCATTTT	CASRSDSYSQGPQHF
once	-	TRBV27	TRBJ1-2	-	CASSSSDRDYGYTF
-	-	TRBV11-2	TRBJ1-4	TGTGCCAGCAGCCCAGGGACATTGGGAAGGCTAGAAAAACTGTTTTTT	CASSPGTLGRLEKLFF
-	-	TRBV6-1	TRBJ2-7	TGTGCCAGCAGTGAAGCGGGGGTCTCCTACGAGCAGTACTTC	CASSEAGVSYEQYF
-	TRBD2	TRBV5-1	TRBJ2-1	TGCGCCAGCAGCCCGAGGGGACTAGCGGGAGCTTGGAATGAGCAGTTCTTC	CASSPRGLAGAWNEQFF
-	TRBD2	TRBV5-6	TRBJ2-2	TGTGCCAGCAGCTCGGTTAGCGGGACCGGGGAGCTGTTTTTT	CASSSVSGTGELFF
-	-	TRBV7-9	TRBJ2-3	TGTGCCGGATCCCAGGGGGGGGCAGATACGCAGTATTTT	CAGSQGGADTQYF
once	-	TRBV18	TRBJ1-6	TGTGCCAGCTCACCACCCGAAGGAGAGGCCCTAAGCCCCCTCCACTTT	CASSPPEGEALSPLHF